A single sample gave rise to the 6 T cell receptor beta chains below, sequenced in a study of T cell repertoires in cytomegalovirus infection. TCRdb fed the reads into MiXCR, producing one record per CDR3 protein. Of approximately 49,000 distinct CDR3 sequences listed, 20% are singletons. These receptors' antigens are unknown. The source was CD8+ T cells from cultured PBMCs, collected from culture after CMV antigen stimulation. The receptors come from a human donor in good health (CMV status not recorded). Some clones in this sample may be carry-over from other donors' samples.

Many counts were recorded for this clonotype. The chain uses TRBV6-5 and TRBJ1-3; D remains ambiguous. Germline lookup yields CDR1 MNHEY and CDR2 SVGAGI. CDR3 length: 15 residues. With 4 bases removed from V and 0 bases from J, the gap between germline ends came to 10 bases. The CDR3, as DNA: TGTGCCAGCAGTTCCAGGACGATCTCTGGAAACACCATATATTTT. It specifies CASSSRTISGNTIYF.

The chain has TRBV7-9 and TRBJ2-4; 8 bases line up with TRBD1. CDR3 length: 14 residues. The germline V gene encodes CDR1 SEHNR and CDR2 FQNEAQ (reference sequence). The V segment lost 1 base and the J segment 8 bases; nucleotides outside the gene matches: 4. CDR3 amino acids: CASSLGSGGYIQYF. In DNA form, the CDR3 reads TGTGCCAGCAGCTTAGGTTCAGGGGGCTACATTCAGTACTTC.

V usage is TRBV7-2 and J usage is TRBJ1-2; 7 bases fit TRBD1. J gave up 3 bases and V 0 bases, and 4 bases lay outside the gene matches. CDR3 length: 15 residues. CDR1 is SGHTA, CDR2 FQGNSA, per germline. The CDR3 DNA sequence: TGTGCCAGCAGCTTAGCGACAGGGAGAGACTATGGCTACACCTTC. Encoded protein: CASSLATGRDYGYTF.

This chain joins TRBV27 and TRBJ1-1; D gene ambiguous. V was trimmed by 5 bases and J by 7 bases, leaving 17 bases between them. Germline V gives CDR1 MNHEY, CDR2 SMNVEV (reference sequence). There are 14 residues in the CDR3. CDR3 loop: CASSPRDGEHEAFF. CDR3 nucleotides: TGTGCCAGCAGTCCGCGGGATGGAGAGCATGAAGCTTTCTTT.

This clonotype was seen a few times. The chain combines TRBV7-2 with TRBJ2-7; D is ambiguous. The ends were cut back, 5 bases at V and 2 bases at J, with 13 bases in the middle. The length of the CDR3 is 14 residues. CDR1 and CDR2 from the germline V gene are SGHTA and FQGNSA. CDR3 residues: CASSTRSFPYEQYF. CDR3 bases: TGTGCCAGCAGCACTCGCAGCTTCCCCTACGAGCAGTACTTC.

This clonotype was seen a handful of times. CDR3: CASSLVSPGSSYNEQFF. CDR3 DNA: TGTGCCAGCAGTTTAGTTAGTCCCGGAAGCTCCTACAATGAGCAGTTCTTC. The chain is built from TRBV12-3 or TRBV12-4 and TRBJ2-1; D gene uncertain. This CDR3 comprises 17 residues. The germline V and J ends were trimmed by 1 base and 0 bases, with 13 bases remaining between them.